Listed below are T cell receptor beta chains from one sample, sequenced in a study of T cell repertoires in cytomegalovirus infection. TCRdb fed the reads into MiXCR, producing one record per CDR3 protein. The table records about 340,000 distinct CDR3 sequences, just under 30% of them present only once. These receptors are not linked to any known antigen. The sample was cultured PBMCs, taken from culture after CMV antigen stimulation. These receptors originate from a human donor in good health (CMV status not recorded). Some clones in this sample may be carry-over from other donors' samples. CDR3s include the opening cysteine and the closing phenylalanine or tryptophan. A D gene is named only where the DNA matches it firmly. Size is stated for part of the rows, as once, few or many counts, or as a class when the clone is expanded.

CDR3 protein: CASSSGLAGGSYQETQYF
CDR3 DNA: TGTGCCAGCAGCTCCGGACTAGCGGGAGGCTCGTACCAAGAGACCCAGTACTTC
V gene: TRBV7-9
D gene: TRBD2
CDR3 length: 18
J gene: TRBJ2-5
clone size: few

CDR3 protein: CASTVGGPGELFF
CDR3 DNA: TGTGCCAGCACTGTAGGGGGCCCCGGGGAGCTGTTTTTT
V gene: TRBV11-3
D gene: TRBD1
CDR3 length: 13
J gene: TRBJ2-2
clone size: .

CDR3 protein: CASSQATGTEAFF
CDR3 DNA: TGCGCCAGCAGCCAAGCGACGGGCACTGAAGCTTTCTTT
V gene: TRBV4-1
D gene: .
CDR3 length: 13
J gene: TRBJ1-1
clone size: .

CDR3 protein: CASSIDLDSSYNEQFF
CDR3 DNA: TGTGCCAGTAGTATAGACTTGGACAGCTCCTACAATGAGCAGTTCTTC
V gene: TRBV19
D gene: .
CDR3 length: 16
J gene: TRBJ2-1
clone size: many

CDR3 protein: CAIRGDRGLTEAFF
CDR3 DNA: TGTGCCATCAGAGGAGACAGGGGGCTCACTGAAGCTTTCTTT
V gene: TRBV10-3
D gene: TRBD1
CDR3 length: 14
J gene: TRBJ1-1
clone size: few

CDR3 protein: CASSLGQGPSYEQYF
CDR3 DNA: TGTGCCAGTAGTCTGGGACAGGGGCCCTCCTACGAGCAGTACTTC
V gene: TRBV19
D gene: TRBD1
CDR3 length: 15
J gene: TRBJ2-7
clone size: .

CDR3 protein: CALGGTLRPNTEAFF
CDR3 DNA: TGTGCCCTGGGGGGCACTCTCCGCCCAAACACTGAAGCTTTCTTT
V gene: TRBV6-1
D gene: .
CDR3 length: 15
J gene: TRBJ1-1
clone size: few

CDR3 protein: CASNPPGGYNEQFF
CDR3 DNA: TGTGCCAGCAATCCTCCGGGGGGCTACAATGAGCAGTTCTTC
V gene: TRBV6-1
D gene: TRBD2
CDR3 length: 14
J gene: TRBJ2-1
clone size: .

CDR3 protein: CASSQIRNTEAFF
CDR3 DNA: TGTGCCAGCTCACAAATCAGGAACACTGAAGCTTTCTTT
V gene: TRBV18
D gene: .
CDR3 length: 13
J gene: TRBJ1-1
clone size: .

CDR3 protein: CSVGARLSYEQYF
CDR3 DNA: TGCAGCGTTGGAGCGCGCCTCTCCTACGAGCAGTACTTC
V gene: TRBV29-1
D gene: .
CDR3 length: 13
J gene: TRBJ2-7
clone size: once

CDR3 protein: CAGDRDNTDTQYF
CDR3 DNA: TGTGCCGGGGACAGGGATAATACAGATACGCAGTATTTT
V gene: TRBV30
D gene: TRBD1
CDR3 length: 13
J gene: TRBJ2-3
clone size: .

CDR3 protein: CASSLSGDSLSYEQYF
CDR3 DNA: TGTGCCAGCAGCTTATCGGGGGACAGCCTCTCCTACGAGCAGTACTTC
V gene: TRBV7-8
D gene: .
CDR3 length: 16
J gene: TRBJ2-7
clone size: few

CDR3 protein: CASHLSRTGIRAEAFF
CDR3 DNA: TGTGCCAGTCATCTTTCCCGGACAGGGATTAGGGCTGAAGCTTTCTTT
V gene: TRBV19
D gene: TRBD1
CDR3 length: 16
J gene: TRBJ1-1
clone size: .

CDR3 protein: CASSQPGPLISEQFF
CDR3 DNA: TGTGCCAGCAGCCAACCGGGACCCCTGATCAGTGAGCAGTTCTTC
V gene: TRBV7-9
D gene: .
CDR3 length: 15
J gene: TRBJ2-1
clone size: .

CDR3 protein: CASSLQASNYGYTF
CDR3 DNA: TGTGCCAGTAGTCTCCAGGCCTCTAACTATGGCTACACCTTC
V gene: TRBV19
D gene: .
CDR3 length: 14
J gene: TRBJ1-2
clone size: .

CDR3 protein: CASSLLAITSYNEQFF
CDR3 DNA: TGTGCCAGTAGTCTCCTAGCGATAACCTCCTACAATGAGCAGTTCTTC
V gene: TRBV19
D gene: .
CDR3 length: 16
J gene: TRBJ2-1
clone size: .

CDR3 protein: CSARDRDSLGYTF
CDR3 DNA: TGCAGTGCTAGAGACCGGGACAGCCTGGGCTACACCTTC
V gene: TRBV20-1
D gene: TRBD1
CDR3 length: 13
J gene: TRBJ1-2
clone size: few